This T cell receptor (beta chain) is from a study of OX40 agonist ivuxolimab in advanced cancers. Study at large: Patients were infused with ivuxolimab every 2 weeks at 0.01 to 10 mg/kg. Hepatocellular carcinoma, melanoma, renal cell or head and neck cancer was diagnosed in the dose-escalation patients.

This CDR3 is built from 14 residues. Between the trimmed V and J ends, which lost 5 bases and 5 bases, there was a span of 18 bases. Per germline, CDR1 GTSNPN and CDR2 SVGIG (reference sequence). Sequencing used immunoSEQ multiplex PCR; TCRdb keeps in-frame clones, though not all of them. This table holds some 80,000 clones, around four fifths found once. V gene TRBV30 combines with J gene TRBJ2-5; D is possibly TRBD1 (6 bases). The receptor comes from an adult with an advanced solid tumor such as melanoma, head and neck, liver or kidney cancer. This sample comprised CD4+ or CD8+ T cells sorted from blood, obtained in a trial of the OX40 agonist ivuxolimab. This chain's CDR3 is CAWGRGTPKETQYF. CDR3 DNA sequence: TGTGCCTGGGGAAGGGGGACACCAAAGGAGACCCAGTACTTC.